Below, 31 T cell receptor delta chains from the same sample are listed, as sequenced in a study of Vδ1+ human thymocytes. General study points: Thymic TRG and TRD repertoires appeared highly polyclonal, with Gaussian CDR3 length distributions.

Their recognized antigens are unknown. Sequences come from RNA converted to cDNA by reverse transcription. Multiplex PCR used pooled V-gene forward primers and a constant-region reverse primer to amplify CDR3s. TCRdb reprocessed the multiplex PCR reads through CATT. Among about 53,000 delta-chain clones listed, approximately 16% were seen once. The material sequenced was Vdelta1+ gamma-delta thymocytes from the thymus. Subset specified: FACS-sorted CD3+ TCRalphabeta- TCRVdelta1+ TCRVdelta2- thymocytes. These receptors came from a girl less than two years old who had congenital heart surgery.

This clone has more than one count but fewer than ten. V usage is TRDV1 and J usage is TRDJ1; D is perhaps TRDD3 (6 bases). Trimming shortened V by 5 bases and J by 6 bases, and 31 bases separated the two germline ends. The CDR3 covers 19 residues. The germline V gene has CDR1 TSWWSYY and CDR2 QGS. CDR3 sequence (DNA): TGTGCTCTTGGGTCTCCCCGACCTTCTACTGGGTTTCAACGTCATAAACTCATCTTT. The encoded protein is CALGSPRPSTGFQRHKLIF.

This clone came up a few times. This same CDR3 is encoded by further DNA sequences in the sample. The rearrangement uses TRDV1 and TRDJ1; D unclear. The CDR3 contains 18 residues. Trimming removed 1 base at V and 0 bases at J, with 18 bases between. Germline V gene data show CDR1 as TSWWSYY and CDR2 as QGS. CDR3 in DNA: TGTGCTCTTGGGGAACCTCCACAGGATCTGCCGTACACCGATAAACTCATCTTT. The encoded protein is CALGEPPQDLPYTDKLIF.

This clone was seen a few times. The chain has TRDV1 and TRDJ1, with D unclear. CDR3 size: 15 residues. The V and J ends lost 4 bases and 1 base respectively, with 13 bases between them. From germline, CDR1 is TSWWSYY and CDR2 QGS. The CDR3 DNA reads TGTGCTCTTGGGGGACGGGCTACGAGCACCGATAAACTCATCTTT. Amino acid sequence: CALGGRATSTDKLIF.

There are a few counts of this clone. The J gene is TRDJ1, the V gene TRDV1, with D maybe TRDD3 (5 bases). The germline V and J ends were trimmed by 0 bases and 0 bases, with 8 bases remaining between them. In germline, CDR1 is TSWWSYY, CDR2 QGS. The CDR3 spans 15 residues. DNA for the CDR3: TGTGCTCTTGGGGAACTACCTGGGTACACCGATAAACTCATCTTT. Its translation: CALGELPGYTDKLIF.

In regard to this clone: Other DNA sequences within the sample encode an identical CDR3. The rearrangement uses TRDV2 and TRDJ1; 9 nucleotides agree with TRDD3. Germline V gives CDR1 GEAIGNYY, CDR2 EKD. V lost 0 bases to trimming and J lost 0 bases; unmatched junction nucleotides: 7. This CDR3 is 17 amino acids long. CDR3 sequence: CACDTLLGDTYTDKLIF. CDR3 sequence (DNA): TGTGCCTGTGACACCCTACTAGGGGATACGTACACCGATAAACTCATCTTT.

This sequence joins TRDV1 and TRDJ1, with TRDD3 identical over 9 bases. J lost 2 bases, V lost 0 bases, and 13 bases had no gene match. The germline V gene encodes CDR1 TSWWSYY and CDR2 QGS. There are 19 residues in the CDR3. The CDR3: CALGELNWGTLILTDKLIF. In DNA form, the CDR3 reads TGTGCTCTTGGGGAACTTAACTGGGGGACCCTAATACTTACCGATAAACTCATCTTT.

The chain combines TRDV1 with TRDJ1; 8 bases align to TRDD3. The CDR3 is made up of 19 amino acids. The ends lost 2 bases at V and 0 bases at J; junction bases unmatched: 14. CDR1 and CDR2 (germline): TSWWSYY, QGS. CDR3 region: CALGERVLPLGENTDKLIF. The CDR3 DNA is TGTGCTCTTGGGGAAAGGGTCCTCCCTCTGGGGGAGAACACCGATAAACTCATCTTT.

In this sample, this clone turned up a few times. The J gene is TRDJ1, the V gene TRDV1; TRDD3 matches 12 bases. Germline trimming cut 1 base from V and 3 bases from J; bases unmatched to any gene: 9. CDR3 length: 18 residues. Germline V gene data show CDR1 as TSWWSYY and CDR2 as QGS. CDR3 DNA: TGTGCTCTTGGGGAACCCCTTTGGGCTGGGGGATACGCCGATAAACTCATCTTT. Amino acid sequence: CALGEPLWAGGYADKLIF.

This clone was detected a few times. The rearrangement links TRDV1 to TRDJ1; tentatively, D is TRDD2 (6 bases). The CDR3 covers 16 residues. CDR1 is TSWWSYY, CDR2 QGS, per germline. V lost 4 bases to trimming and J lost 7 bases, with 22 bases between them. In nucleotides, the CDR3 is TGTGCTCTTGGGGGCCGCTTCCTTCATACCGGGCCTAAACTCATCTTT. Its translation: CALGGRFLHTGPKLIF.

This clone was detected only a few times. This chain joins TRDV2 and TRDJ3; D is tentatively TRDD2 or TRDD3 (5 bases each). The CDR3 sequence is 25 residues long. Per germline, CDR1 GEAIGNYY and CDR2 EKD. Trimming removed 3 bases from V and 2 bases from J, with 37 bases in between. Here the CDR3 DNA reads TGTGCCTGTGACTATGAACTGTTCCTTCATATGCCCCCCGGGGACCGAACCTGGGACACCCGACAGATGTTTTTC. This codes for CACDYELFLHMPPGDRTWDTRQMFF.

The table lists this clone with a few counts. This rearrangement joins TRDV1 to TRDJ1; D may correspond to TRDD2 or TRDD3 (5 bases each). The V gene's germline CDR1 is TSWWSYY and CDR2 QGS. With 9 bases removed from V and 0 bases from J, the gap between germline ends came to 23 bases. The CDR3 is 17 residues long. The DNA of the CDR3 is TGTGCTCTCTATGGGGCCTACGGGCTCTGGTACACCGATAAACTCATCTTT. It specifies CALYGAYGLWYTDKLIF.

This chain links TRDV1 with TRDJ1, with 12 bases aligning to TRDD3. Germline loops: CDR1 TSWWSYY, CDR2 QGS. This CDR3 spans 24 amino acids. V lost 0 bases, J lost 1 base, and 24 bases stayed unmatched. The CDR3 region is CALGELTLLQVVLGDTLSTDKLIF. In DNA, the CDR3 is TGTGCTCTTGGGGAACTGACCCTCCTACAGGTAGTACTGGGGGATACCCTCTCCACCGATAAACTCATCTTT.

This sequence joins TRDV1 and TRDJ1; 9 bases are shared with TRDD3. This CDR3 comprises 22 residues. The germline V gene encodes CDR1 TSWWSYY and CDR2 QGS. V lost 4 bases to trimming and J lost 0 bases; unmatched junction nucleotides: 24. CDR3 protein: CALGVGVLRRRTGGPNTDKLIF. In nucleotides, the CDR3 is TGTGCTCTTGGGGTTGGCGTCCTACGTCGTCGTACTGGGGGACCCAACACCGATAAACTCATCTTT.

This clone was observed a few times. This chain uses TRDV1 with TRDJ1, with 10 bases matching TRDD3. Losses at the gene ends were 0 bases for V and 6 bases for J; bases not matched to a gene: 25. CDR3 length: 22 residues. Germline V gives CDR1 TSWWSYY, CDR2 QGS. The CDR3 nucleotides read TGTGCTCTTGGGGAACTAGGGGGCTTCAAAAAGGCCGGGGGATACGCCCCACATAAACTCATCTTT. Encoded protein: CALGELGGFKKAGGYAPHKLIF.

V usage is TRDV1 and J usage is TRDJ1; tentatively, D is TRDD2 or TRDD3 (6 bases each). V lost 4 bases and J lost 0, with 27 bases in between. Germline V gives CDR1 TSWWSYY, CDR2 QGS. The CDR3 has 20 residues. The CDR3, as DNA: TGTGCTCTTGGGGCCCTGGCCTTCCATCGGGGATGCGGGTACACCGATAAACTCATCTTT. Translation gives CALGALAFHRGCGYTDKLIF.

The V gene is TRDV1, the J gene TRDJ1; 7 bases are a match to TRDD3. The germline V gene has CDR1 TSWWSYY and CDR2 QGS. The trim removed 5 bases at V and 7 bases at J, leaving 10 bases unmatched. The CDR3 length is 14 residues. The CDR3 DNA is TGTGCTCTTGGGAATTCAGGGGGATCTGCTAAACTCATCTTT. This sequence encodes CALGNSGGSAKLIF.

This clone has just a few counts. The chain links TRDV1 to TRDJ1, with 13 bases aligning to TRDD3. V shed 1 base, J shed 4 bases, and the junction held 12 bases outside the gene matches. This CDR3 comprises 19 residues. CDR1 and CDR2 from the germline V gene are TSWWSYY and QGS. The CDR3, as DNA: TGTGCTCTTGGGGAACACTACCGTACTGGGGGATACGCAGACGATAAACTCATCTTT. Protein product: CALGEHYRTGGYADDKLIF.

The rearrangement links TRDV1 to TRDJ1, with 7 bases fitting TRDD3. V was pared by 1 base and J by 0 bases, with 11 bases of the junction left unmatched. This CDR3 is built from 18 residues. CDR1 and CDR2 (germline): TSWWSYY, QGS. The CDR3 here is CALGERIYMGEYTDKLIF. CDR3 bases: TGTGCTCTTGGGGAACGAATCTACATGGGGGAGTACACCGATAAACTCATCTTT.

The chain employs TRDV1 and TRDJ1; TRDD3 might be the D (5 bases). V was shortened by 2 bases and J by 0 bases, with 22 bases between the two germline ends. From germline, CDR1 is TSWWSYY and CDR2 QGS. This CDR3 comprises 19 residues. The CDR3 region has the DNA TGTGCTCTTGGGGAAAGGGGTTCCCCGGGGAAACCTCACACCGATAAACTCATCTTT. It yields the protein CALGERGSPGKPHTDKLIF.

This clone came up a few times. An end of the junction does not agree with germline; a read error may underlie this. This sample also contains other DNA sequences that code for the same CDR3. The rearrangement joins TRDV2 to TRDJ1; 11 bases align to TRDD3. Germline assignment: CDR1 GEAIGNYY and CDR2 EKD. The CDR3 contains 18 residues. The CDR3 DNA reads TGTGCCTGTGACACCGGCCATGATGGGGGATACGTTACCGATAAACTCATCTTC. Encoded protein: CACDTGHDGGYVTDKLIF.

This clone was seen a few times. The chain is built from TRDV1 and TRDJ1, with 9 bases identical to TRDD3. CDR3 size: 19 residues. The V gene's germline CDR1 is TSWWSYY and CDR2 QGS. V lost 4 bases to trimming and J lost 0 bases; unmatched junction nucleotides: 15. The CDR3: CALGGRIAHWGKYTDKLIF. The CDR3 DNA sequence: TGTGCTCTTGGGGGAAGGATAGCCCACTGGGGGAAGTACACCGATAAACTCATCTTT.

The rearrangement links TRDV2 to TRDJ1, with 9 bases lining up with TRDD3. J lost 4 bases, V lost 4 bases, and 9 bases had no gene match. The CDR3 is 15 amino acids. CDR1 is GEAIGNYY and CDR2 is EKD in the germline V gene. CDR3 sequence: CACDVTGGGDDKLIF. The CDR3 region has the DNA TGTGCCTGTGATGTTACTGGGGGAGGGGACGATAAACTCATCTTT.

This clone has a handful of counts. The chain carries TRDV1 and TRDJ1; D is perhaps TRDD3 (6 bases). CDR3 length: 18 amino acids. V was cut by 7 bases and J by 0 bases, with 24 bases left in between. Germline V CDR1 and CDR2: TSWWSYY, QGS. This chain's CDR3 is CALAGPTYWAVYTDKLIF. CDR3 sequence (DNA): TGTGCTCTTGCTGGACCCACGTACTGGGCGGTGTACACCGATAAACTCATCTTT.

This clone was recorded a few times. J is TRDJ1 and V is TRDV1; TRDD3 agrees at 9 bases. Trimming removed 3 bases from V and 10 bases from J; junction bases left unmatched: 15. From germline, CDR1 is TSWWSYY and CDR2 QGS. This CDR3 contains 16 residues. CDR3 DNA sequence: TGTGCTCTTGGGGATTTTTCCCCTTGGGGGATATATGGACTCATCTTT. This gives the protein CALGDFSPWGIYGLIF.

This sequence joins TRDV1 and TRDJ1, with TRDD3 matching 12 bases. The trim removed 0 bases at V and 3 bases at J, leaving 11 bases unmatched. Per the germline V gene, CDR1 is TSWWSYY and CDR2 is QGS. This CDR3 has 19 residues. The DNA for the CDR3 is TGTGCTCTTGGGGAACTAGGCCCTATCTGGGGGATACGTCCCGATAAACTCATCTTT. It is translated as CALGELGPIWGIRPDKLIF.

The chain carries TRDV1 and TRDJ1; 10 bases are a match to TRDD3. Germline CDR1 TSWWSYY, CDR2 QGS. J lost 3 bases, V lost 5 bases, and 18 bases had no gene match. This CDR3 has 19 residues. The CDR3 nucleotides read TGTGCTCTTGGGTACCCGCCGAGCCTGGGGGATAGAAGGCCCGATAAACTCATCTTT. Translation gives CALGYPPSLGDRRPDKLIF.

V is TRDV1 and J is TRDJ1; D perhaps matches TRDD2 (5 bases). V was cut by 4 bases and J by 0 bases, with 18 bases left in between. This CDR3 is built from 17 residues. Germline values: CDR1 TSWWSYY, CDR2 QGS. CDR3 bases: TGTGCTCTTGGGGGGACCTTCTCGGGCCCTTACACCGATAAACTCATCTTT. Translating it yields CALGGTFSGPYTDKLIF.

The chain links TRDV1 to TRDJ1, with D maybe TRDD3 (10 bases). The CDR3 is 20 amino acids. CDR1 and CDR2 from the germline V gene are TSWWSYY and QGS. Trimming removed 4 bases at V and 2 bases at J, with 29 bases between. CDR3 region: CALGARLPTRALGDTDKLIF. The DNA for the CDR3 is TGTGCTCTTGGGGCGCGCCTTCCTACGAGGGCACTGGGGGATACCGATAAACTCATCTTT.

This clone was observed at least ten times. The chain couples TRDV2 to TRDJ1; 13 nucleotides agree with TRDD3. The germline V gene encodes CDR1 GEAIGNYY and CDR2 EKD. V trimming: 3 bases; J trimming: 0 bases; junction bases outside the gene matches: 9. The CDR3 is 18 amino acids. CDR3 protein: CACDRFYWGIRNTDKLIF. In DNA, the CDR3 is TGTGCCTGTGACCGATTTTACTGGGGGATACGAAACACCGATAAACTCATCTTT.

V gene TRDV1 combines with J gene TRDJ1; D tentatively reads TRDD2 or TRDD3 (7 bases each). The CDR3 runs 23 residues. Germline assignment: CDR1 TSWWSYY and CDR2 QGS. Trimming removed 4 bases at V and 2 bases at J, with 38 bases between. This chain's CDR3 is CALGGPFLQPTPSTGVWTDKLIF. The CDR3, as DNA: TGTGCTCTTGGGGGACCTTTCCTACAACCAACTCCCAGTACTGGGGTTTGGACCGATAAACTCATCTTT.

In this sample, this clone turned up a few times. This sequence joins TRDV1 and TRDJ1; D ambiguous. There are 19 residues in the CDR3. V gave up 0 bases and J gave up 0 bases, with 20 bases separating them. Germline values: CDR1 TSWWSYY, CDR2 QGS. In DNA form, the CDR3 reads TGTGCTCTTGGGGAACTGGTAAACCTATACCCATTGTACACCGATAAACTCATCTTT. This codes for CALGELVNLYPLYTDKLIF.